Following are 30 T cell receptor beta chains from one sample sequenced in a study of blood T cell repertoires in COVID-19 (TCRdb year 2020). The method behind the library was the immunoSEQ multiplex PCR assay. Drawn from immuneACCESS, this table holds only the in-frame rearrangements with V and J called that TCRdb kept. Clones are partly lost; checked studies trace under half to an unresolved V gene and leave the rest unexplained. Present in this sample are around 250,000 clones, 88% of which were seen just once. 0.95% to 1.5% of the sample rests with the top ten. The sample comprised PBMCs or T cells enriched from blood (not recorded which). Receptor source: a woman in her thirties or forties with acute COVID-19.

This clone has just a few counts. The CDR3 DNA reads TGTGCCAGCAGTAAAAGGGGTCAGCCCCAGCATTTT. Protein: CASSKRGQPQHF. The rearrangement joins TRBV6-2 or TRBV6-3 to TRBJ1-5, with D possibly being TRBD1 (5 bases). Germline V gene data show CDR1 as MNHEY and CDR2 as SVGEGT. Trimming pared 5 bases from V and 6 bases from J, leaving 8 bases between. The CDR3 contains 12 residues.

This clone was seen a handful of times. The chain carries TRBV5-1 and TRBJ1-4, with D tentatively TRBD1 (6 bases). The germline CDR1 and CDR2 sequences are SGHRS and YFSETQ. The CDR3 covers 16 residues. The V end was cut by 0 bases, the J end by 7 bases, with 16 bases between. CDR3 in amino acids: CASSLAGGADSEKLFF. As DNA, the CDR3 is TGCGCCAGCAGCTTGGCGGGGGGCGCAGATAGTGAAAAACTGTTTTTT.

The chain couples TRBV13 to TRBJ1-2, with D perhaps TRBD1 (5 bases). Between the trimmed V and J ends, which lost 2 bases and 6 bases, there was a span of 7 bases. Germline V lookup: CDR1 PRHDT, CDR2 FYEKMQ (reference sequence). CDR3 length: 12 residues. CDR3 sequence: CASSLQGNGYTF. The CDR3 coding sequence is TGTGCCAGCAGCTTACAGGGAAATGGCTACACCTTC.

The chain employs TRBV7-9 and TRBJ2-5, with a tentative D call TRBD1 (7 bases). In germline, CDR1 is SEHNR, CDR2 FQNEAQ (reference sequence). The CDR3 consists of 15 residues. V lost 4 bases to trimming and J lost 2 bases, with 14 bases between them. DNA for the CDR3: TGTGCCAGCAGCTGGAGACAGGGAGGACAAGAGACCCAGTACTTC. It specifies CASSWRQGGQETQYF.

The CDR3 protein is CSVEGASGTTYEQYV. CDR3 coding DNA: TGCAGCGTTGAGGGAGCTAGCGGGACTACCTACGAGCAGTACGTC. V and J are TRBV29-1 and TRBJ2-7; 9 nucleotides match TRBD2. This CDR3 has 15 amino acids. Losses at the gene ends were 3 bases for V and 2 bases for J; bases not matched to a gene: 8. Per the germline V gene, CDR1 is SQVTM and CDR2 is ANQGSEA.

The chain carries TRBV24-1 and TRBJ1-2, with a possible D match to TRBD1 (6 bases). Trimming shortened V by 9 bases and J by 2 bases, and 12 bases separated the two germline ends. The CDR3 runs to 13 residues. Germline V gene sequence: CDR1 KGHDR, CDR2 SFDVKD. CDR3 nucleotide sequence: TGTGCCACCCGGGGGGCGGGAAACTATGGCTACACCTTC. Translated, it gives CATRGAGNYGYTF.

V gene TRBV13 combines with J gene TRBJ1-3; TRBD1 matches at 8 bases. J lost 4 bases, V lost 4 bases, and 6 bases had no gene match. Germline V gene lookup returns CDR1 PRHDT and CDR2 FYEKMQ (reference sequence). The CDR3 is 15 residues long. DNA of the CDR3: TGTGCCAGCAGCTCGTGGACAGGGTTGGGAAACACCATATATTTT. Translating gives CASSSWTGLGNTIYF.

CDR3 residues: CAWSRRTRDTQYF. The CDR3 DNA is TGTGCCTGGAGCCGGCGGACTAGAGATACGCAGTATTTT. This chain uses TRBV30 with TRBJ2-3; 7 nucleotides match TRBD2. This CDR3 comprises 13 residues. The V segment lost 3 bases and the J segment 5 bases; nucleotides outside the gene matches: 5. CDR1 is GTSNPN, CDR2 SVGIG, per germline (reference sequence).

The chain has TRBV28 and TRBJ2-7; tentatively, D is TRBD1 (5 bases). The germline V and J ends were trimmed by 2 bases and 3 bases, with 8 bases remaining between them. From germline, CDR1 is MDHEN and CDR2 SYDVKM. The CDR3 runs to 13 residues. CDR3 loop: CASSLPDSYEQYF. The CDR3 DNA is TGTGCCAGCAGTTTACCCGACAGCTACGAGCAGTACTTC.

This CDR3 reads CASSGLAGNNEQFF. CDR3 nucleotides: TGCGCCAGCAGCGGACTAGCGGGTAACAATGAGCAGTTCTTC. This sequence joins TRBV10-2 and TRBJ2-1; 11 bases agree with TRBD2. Germline V gene sequence: CDR1 WSHSY, CDR2 SAAADI. V trimming: 6 bases; J trimming: 5 bases; junction bases outside the gene matches: 3. The length of the CDR3 is 14 residues.

The V gene is TRBV24-1, the J gene TRBJ1-2; a possible D gene is TRBD1 (6 bases). Deletions cut 3 bases from V and 4 bases from J, with 8 bases between. Germline-derived CDR1 and CDR2 are KGHDR and SFDVKD. The CDR3 loop spans 13 amino acids. The chain's CDR3 is CATSDGDTYGYTF. CDR3 bases: TGTGCCACCAGTGATGGGGACACCTATGGCTACACCTTC.

V is TRBV5-4 and J is TRBJ1-2; no clear D gene. The V gene's germline CDR1 is SGHNT and CDR2 YYREEE (reference sequence). Trimming pared 6 bases from V and 0 bases from J, leaving 12 bases between. The CDR3 has 14 amino acids. CDR3 residues: CASTPRGANYGYTF. The DNA of the CDR3 is TGTGCCAGCACCCCACGCGGAGCTAACTATGGCTACACCTTC.

The chain links TRBV2 to TRBJ2-1; 12 bases line up with TRBD2. Unmatched junction bases numbered 3, after V lost 6 bases and J lost 3 bases. CDR1 is SNHLY, CDR2 FYNNEI, per germline. This CDR3 region has 15 residues. CDR3 sequence: CASRPLAGGYNEQFF. CDR3 nucleotide sequence: TGTGCCAGCAGACCACTAGCGGGAGGCTACAATGAGCAGTTCTTC. Full variable domain (missing parts from reference TRBV2 and TRBJ2-1): EPEVTQTPSHQVTQMGQEVILRCVPISNHLYFYWYRQILGQKVEFLVSFYNNEISEKSEIFDDQFSVERPDGSNFTLKIRSTKLEDSAMYFCASRPLAGGYNEQFFGPGTRLTVL.

The chain combines TRBV4-3 with TRBJ1-2; D ambiguous. The CDR3 extends over 16 amino acids. CDR1 and CDR2 (germline): LGHNA, YSLEER. V lost 1 base, J lost 2 bases, and 14 bases lay in between. CDR3 in amino acids: CASSQGTAGPNYGYTF. In nucleotides, the CDR3 is TGCGCCAGCAGCCAAGGGACCGCGGGCCCGAACTATGGCTACACCTTC.

V gene TRBV27 combines with J gene TRBJ1-2; D gene uncertain. Trimming took 5 bases from V and 2 from J, leaving 9 bases between them. Germline lookup yields CDR1 MNHEY and CDR2 SMNVEV (reference sequence). This CDR3 has 13 residues. CDR3 region: CASSHSGNYGYTF. CDR3 bases: TGTGCCAGCAGTCACAGCGGCAACTATGGCTACACCTTC.

The J gene is TRBJ2-3, the V gene TRBV5-1; 10 positions match TRBD2. J was trimmed by 6 bases and V by 1 base; bases with no gene match: 5. Germline assignment: CDR1 SGHRS and CDR2 YFSETQ. The CDR3 is 15 amino acids. CDR3 residues: CASSLTLAGVDTQYF. The DNA of the CDR3 is TGCGCCAGCAGCTTGACCCTAGCGGGAGTTGATACGCAGTATTTT. The variable domain in full, completed from reference TRBV5-1 and TRBJ2-3, reads KAGVTQTPRYLIKTRGQQVTLSCSPISGHRSVSWYQQTPGQGLQFLFEYFSETQRNKGNFPGRFSGRQFSNSRSEMNVSTLELGDSALYLCASSLTLAGVDTQYFGPGTRLTVL.

Only one count was recorded for this clone. The gene calls are TRBV20-1 and TRBJ1-5; D not certain. The CDR3 is made up of 15 amino acids. Germline CDR1 reads DFQATT; CDR2 reads SNEGSKA (reference sequence). V was shortened by 3 bases and J by 1 base, with 13 bases between the two germline ends. This CDR3 is CSASLRAASNQPQHF. CDR3 bases: TGCAGTGCTAGTCTGCGGGCGGCGAGCAATCAGCCCCAGCATTTT.

This chain connects TRBV7-2 to TRBJ2-7; 9 bases map to TRBD1. The CDR3 consists of 15 residues. Germline V gene lookup returns CDR1 SGHTA and CDR2 FQGNSA. V trimming: 5 bases; J trimming: 1 base; junction bases outside the gene matches: 6. The CDR3: CASSPGQGTSYEQYV. The CDR3 DNA reads as TGTGCCAGCAGCCCCGGACAGGGGACGTCCTACGAGCAGTACGTC.

The chain links TRBV12-3 or TRBV12-4 to TRBJ1-3; TRBD1 matches at 8 bases. CDR3 length: 13 residues. Germline trimming cut 8 bases from V and 7 bases from J; bases unmatched to any gene: 7. Here the CDR3 reads CASAGTGGNTIYF. CDR3 in DNA: TGTGCCAGCGCCGGGACAGGTGGGAACACCATATATTTT.

This chain's CDR3 is CASSGQINEKLFF. CDR3 nucleotide sequence: TGTGCCAGCTCAGGACAAATTAATGAAAAACTGTTTTTT. The gene calls are TRBV18 and TRBJ1-4; the D gene is possibly TRBD1 (5 bases). The V gene lost 5 bases and the J gene lost 4 bases, with 8 bases spanning the gap. Germline V gene sequence: CDR1 KGHSH, CDR2 LQKENI. This CDR3 contains 13 residues.

The chain is built from TRBV5-5 and TRBJ1-3; no reliable D call. V was cut by 0 bases and J by 0 bases, with 7 bases left in between. In germline, CDR1 is SGHKS, CDR2 YYEKEE (reference sequence). The CDR3 totals 15 residues. CDR3 sequence: CASSLDGSSGNTIYF. For the CDR3, the DNA is TGTGCCAGCAGCTTGGACGGGAGCTCTGGAAACACCATATATTTT.

CDR3 protein: CASSRQGSDTQYF. The CDR3 DNA reads as TGTGCCAGCAGTCGTCAGGGGTCAGATACGCAGTATTTT. The chain combines TRBV7-3 with TRBJ2-3, with D perhaps matching TRBD1 (6 bases). CDR1 and CDR2 from the germline V gene are SGHTA and FQGTGA. The CDR3 has 13 amino acids. The V gene lost 6 bases and the J gene lost 4 bases, with 11 bases spanning the gap.

CDR3 nucleotides: TGTGCCAGCAGTTACAGGGGGCGGAATTCACCCCTCCACTTT. This translates into CASSYRGRNSPLHF. The V call is TRBV6-2 or TRBV6-3, the J call TRBJ1-6, with 7 nucleotides matching TRBD1. CDR1 MNHEY and CDR2 SVGEGT come from the germline V gene. V dropped 2 bases and J dropped 7; count of bases not matched to a gene: 2. This CDR3 has 14 amino acids.

The chain recombines TRBV6-5 with TRBJ1-1, with D unresolved. The CDR3 spans 14 residues. Germline values: CDR1 MNHEY, CDR2 SVGAGI. The germline V and J ends were trimmed by 10 bases and 5 bases, with 20 bases remaining between them. The CDR3 DNA follows: TGTGCCACCCTGAAACTCGTGTCCGGGACTGAAGCTTTCTTT. It codes for CATLKLVSGTEAFF.

CDR3 region: CASSRDRYQETQYF. The CDR3 DNA sequence: TGTGCCAGCAGCCGGGACAGGTACCAAGAGACCCAGTACTTC. This sequence joins TRBV2 and TRBJ2-5; 8 nucleotides line up with TRBD1. V lost 6 bases, J lost 0 bases, and 3 bases stayed unmatched. Per the germline V gene, CDR1 is SNHLY and CDR2 is FYNNEI. The CDR3 sequence is 14 residues long.

This clone was recorded once. V gene TRBV6-6 combines with J gene TRBJ2-3, with TRBD1 as a possible D gene (6 bases). Looked up from germline, CDR1 is MNHNY and CDR2 is SVGAGI (reference sequence). V lost 6 bases and J lost 3, with 10 bases in between. The CDR3 has 13 residues. CDR3 sequence reads: CASSSQGTDTQYF. CDR3 DNA sequence: TGTGCCAGCAGCTCTCAGGGGACAGATACGCAGTATTTT.

The gene calls are TRBV5-1 and TRBJ2-7, with D possibly being TRBD2 (5 bases). Trimming cost V 2 bases and J 1 base, with 19 bases left between them. This CDR3 is 17 amino acids long. CDR1 SGHRS and CDR2 YFSETQ come from the germline V gene. The CDR3 DNA sequence: TGCGCCAGCAGCTTATCAGGACTGTTGTCCGAATCCTACGAGCAGTACTTC. Its translation: CASSLSGLLSESYEQYF.

This clone was detected once. V and J are TRBV7-3 and TRBJ2-1; 7 bases agree with TRBD2. V shed 5 bases and J 0 bases; nucleotides not matched to a gene: 10. The CDR3 covers 17 residues. Germline V gene lookup returns CDR1 SGHTA and CDR2 FQGTGA. The CDR3 loop is CASSPQASGSSYNEQFF. As DNA, the CDR3 is TGTGCCAGCAGCCCTCAAGCTAGCGGTAGCTCCTACAATGAGCAGTTCTTC.

The rearrangement joins TRBV28 to TRBJ2-1, with TRBD2 matching over 8 bases. Germline V gene lookup returns CDR1 MDHEN and CDR2 SYDVKM. CDR3 length equals 15 residues. The V gene end was trimmed by 4 bases and the J gene end by 4 bases; junction bases not matched to a gene: 6. CDR3 DNA: TGTGCCAGCAGTTCCCAGCGGGAGAGATACAATGAGCAGTTCTTC. This codes for CASSSQRERYNEQFF.

The chain employs TRBV7-8 and TRBJ1-2, with 7 bases that match TRBD1. Germline CDR1 and CDR2: SGHVS and FQNEAQ. The CDR3 contains 16 residues. V shed 5 bases, J shed 1 base, and the junction held 10 bases outside the gene matches. CDR3 nucleotide sequence: TGTGCCAGCAGCCGTCCCCGGCAGGGGGTTAACTATGGCTACACCTTC. Its translation: CASSRPRQGVNYGYTF.